This paragraph reports one TCR beta chain. The antigen is unknown. The record originates from a study of shared clonotypes between healthy human individuals. Points from the study as a whole: Only blood was sampled; tissue repertoires likely differ.

With 5 bases removed from V and 11 bases from J, the gap between germline ends came to 9 bases. Germline CDR1 reads SNHLY; CDR2 reads FYNNEI. The CDR3 totals 10 residues. Recent acute infections and vaccinations were absent in the healthy HIV-negative adult donors. Here immunoSEQ multiplex PCR was the method, and the copy in TCRdb shows in-frame clones only, minus some. The sample has about 2.3 million clones; 85% to 95% are singletons. This chain joins TRBV2 and TRBJ1-1; no clear D. The clonotype comes from a man aged 18 to 29 in good health. Some clones in this sample may be carry-over from other donors' samples. Sample: naive CD4+ T cells from PBMCs. Noted subset: CD45RA+ positively selected. The CDR3 nucleotides are TGTGCCAGCAGTATAGGAAATGCTTTCTTT. Translation gives CASSIGNAFF.